This passage covers 25 T cell receptor beta chains from one sample sequenced in a study of CD8 T cells in Susac syndrome. RNA in amounts of about 0.5 to 1 ug was reverse transcribed with random hexamers. TCRdb fed the immunoSEQ multiplex PCR reads into MiXCR, producing one record per CDR3 protein. The sample contains some 57,000 distinct CDR3 sequences, approximately 90% of which appear only once. Sequencing was done on a sample of CD8+ T cells from PBMCs. Source of these receptors: a human donor in good health.

The chain is built from TRBV5-5 and TRBJ1-6; tentative D call: TRBD1 (6 bases). With 3 bases removed from V and 6 bases from J, the gap between germline ends came to 19 bases. The germline gives CDR1 SGHKS, CDR2 YYEKEE (reference sequence). The CDR3 runs 17 residues. The CDR3 loop is CASSSPHGGARNSPLHF. CDR3 in DNA: TGTGCCAGCAGCTCCCCCCACGGGGGGGCGCGTAATTCACCCCTCCACTTT.

V and J are TRBV5-1 and TRBJ2-3, with D possibly matching TRBD2 (7 bases). Germline V gene lookup returns CDR1 SGHRS and CDR2 YFSETQ. The length of the CDR3 is 19 residues. Trimming pared 3 bases from V and 0 bases from J, leaving 23 bases between. CDR3 loop: CASSWRGGPRADSTDTQYF. CDR3 DNA: TGCGCCAGCAGCTGGCGCGGGGGCCCTAGGGCTGATAGCACAGATACGCAGTATTTT.

This chain joins TRBV28 and TRBJ2-1; D uncertain. The germline V and J ends were trimmed by 5 bases and 9 bases, with 8 bases remaining between them. The CDR3 contains 11 residues. Germline V gene lookup returns CDR1 MDHEN and CDR2 SYDVKM. The CDR3 region has the DNA TGTGCCAGCAGTCCCGCGGCTGAGCAGTTCTTC. This gives the protein CASSPAAEQFF.

J is TRBJ2-3 and V is TRBV7-3; D possibly uses TRBD1 or TRBD2 (5 bases each). CDR3 length: 18 amino acids. In germline, CDR1 is SGHTA, CDR2 FQGTGA. Trimming left V 5 bases short and J 6 bases short, with 27 bases between. The CDR3 here is CASSPRPARDDLHDTQYF. Written as DNA, the CDR3 is TGTGCCAGCAGCCCTCGACCGGCCCGGGACGATCTTCACGATACGCAGTATTTT.

The rearrangement uses TRBV27 and TRBJ1-5; maybe TRBD1 (6 bases). CDR3 length: 13 amino acids. With 6 bases removed from V and 5 bases from J, the gap between germline ends came to 11 bases. Germline V gene sequence: CDR1 MNHEY, CDR2 SMNVEV (reference sequence). CDR3 DNA sequence: TGTGCCAGCAGCGACAGGAGGTATCAGCCCCAGCATTTT. Amino acid sequence: CASSDRRYQPQHF.

The chain couples TRBV7-2 to TRBJ1-5, with D possibly TRBD1 on 5 matching bases. V was shortened by 3 bases and J by 6 bases, with 12 bases between the two germline ends. The CDR3 consists of 14 residues. The V gene's germline CDR1 is SGHTA and CDR2 FQGNSA. The CDR3 nucleotides read TGTGCCAGCAGCTTCATCTGGGACGGTCAGCCCCAGCATTTT. Its translation is CASSFIWDGQPQHF.

The J gene is TRBJ1-2, the V gene TRBV18; no reliable D call. CDR3 length: 15 residues. With 0 bases removed from V and 1 base from J, the gap between germline ends came to 9 bases. Germline V CDR1 and CDR2: KGHSH, LQKENI. CDR3 bases: TGTGCCAGCTCACCACCGGTTCACTTTAACTATGGCTACACCTTC. Translated: CASSPPVHFNYGYTF.

J is TRBJ1-1 and V is TRBV15; TRBD1 might be the D (5 bases). The CDR3 is 14 amino acids. CDR1 and CDR2 (germline): LNHNV, YYDKDF (reference sequence). Trimming removed 1 base from V and 5 bases from J, with 11 bases in between. For the CDR3, the DNA is TGTGCCACCAGCAGAGCTTGGGGGAAGACTGAAGCTTTCTTT. This codes for CATSRAWGKTEAFF.

The sample holds a few counts of this clonotype. The chain employs TRBV25-1 and TRBJ2-7; D is undetermined. Germline CDR1 is MGHDK and CDR2 is SYGVNS. The V end lost 3 bases, the J end lost 3 bases, and 6 bases lay between the germline ends. The CDR3 runs 12 residues. The CDR3 DNA reads TGTGCCAGCAGTGAGGCTGGCTACGAGCAGTACTTC. This translates into CASSEAGYEQYF.

V usage is TRBV6-2 or TRBV6-3 and J usage is TRBJ1-5; D is ambiguous. The CDR3 loop spans 13 amino acids. Germline CDR1 reads MNHEY; CDR2 reads SVGEGT. V was trimmed by 0 bases and J by 5 bases, leaving 5 bases between them. CDR3: CASSYSGHQPQHF. The CDR3 nucleotides read TGTGCCAGCAGTTACTCCGGGCATCAGCCCCAGCATTTT.

This clonotype was seen only once. This chain joins TRBV2 and TRBJ2-3; TRBD2 matches 9 bases. Per the germline V gene, CDR1 is SNHLY and CDR2 is FYNNEI. J lost 5 bases, V lost 2 bases, and 8 bases had no gene match. There are 16 residues in the CDR3. CDR3 amino acids: CASSEIAGGEVDTQYF. The CDR3 DNA follows: TGTGCCAGCAGTGAAATTGCGGGGGGGGAAGTAGATACGCAGTATTTT.

V is TRBV29-1 and J is TRBJ2-1, with D uncertain. V was cut by 2 bases and J by 2 bases, with 13 bases left in between. CDR1 is SQVTM, CDR2 ANQGSEA, per germline. The CDR3 contains 15 residues. CDR3 bases: TGCAGCGTTGAAATCTATGGTTCGGCCTACAATGAGCAGTTCTTC. Translated: CSVEIYGSAYNEQFF.

This sequence joins TRBV4-1 and TRBJ2-7; D uncertain. This CDR3 comprises 14 residues. Per the germline V gene, CDR1 is MGHRA and CDR2 is YSYEKL. Trimming cost V 1 base and J 3 bases, with 10 bases left between them. In DNA, the CDR3 is TGCGCCAGCAGCCAAGCACTCAACCTCTACGAGCAGTACTTC. Its translation: CASSQALNLYEQYF.

The chain couples TRBV28 to TRBJ2-7, with TRBD2 matching over 15 bases. CDR1 is MDHEN and CDR2 is SYDVKM in the germline V gene. This CDR3 spans 17 amino acids. The ends lost 5 bases at V and 1 base at J; junction bases unmatched: 6. The CDR3 region has the DNA TGTGCCAGCAGTCCTAGGACTAGCGGGGGGGGGTCCTACGAGCAGTACTTC. Protein: CASSPRTSGGGSYEQYF.

The gene calls are TRBV24-1 and TRBJ2-3, with unresolved D. The CDR3 runs to 14 residues. In germline, CDR1 is KGHDR, CDR2 SFDVKD. V shed 9 bases and J shed 0 bases, with 12 bases lying between them. The CDR3 protein is CATAEASSTDTQYF. CDR3 in DNA: TGTGCCACCGCGGAAGCCTCTAGCACAGATACGCAGTATTTT.

J is TRBJ2-1 and V is TRBV11-2; 7 bases are shared with TRBD2. Germline V lookup: CDR1 SGHAT, CDR2 FQNNGV. The CDR3 is made up of 20 amino acids. V trimming: 7 bases; J trimming: 8 bases; junction bases outside the gene matches: 29. The CDR3 loop reads CASTPFPLAGTTNEGDEQFF. The CDR3 DNA follows: TGTGCCAGCACCCCCTTTCCCCTTGCCGGGACTACCAACGAGGGTGATGAGCAGTTCTTC.

The V call is TRBV30, the J call TRBJ2-1; TRBD1 aligns across 9 bases. The CDR3 consists of 17 residues. V gave up 2 bases and J gave up 8 bases; unmatched junction bases: 16. Germline values: CDR1 GTSNPN, CDR2 SVGIG (reference sequence). The chain's CDR3 is CAWSFPLRDRVFDEQFF. CDR3 nucleotide sequence: TGTGCCTGGAGTTTTCCTCTCCGGGACAGGGTTTTCGATGAGCAGTTCTTC.

V usage is TRBV7-9 and J usage is TRBJ2-7, with a tentative D call TRBD1 (5 bases). Trimming left V 5 bases short and J 1 base short, with 12 bases between. The CDR3 totals 14 residues. The germline V gene has CDR1 SEHNR and CDR2 FQNEAQ (reference sequence). CDR3 DNA: TGTGCCAGCAGCGCCCCGACAGCGTCCTACGAGCAGTACTTC. Amino acids: CASSAPTASYEQYF.

This clonotype was found once. The genes are TRBV19 and TRBJ2-5; D is uncertain. This CDR3 has 13 amino acids. Trimming removed 0 bases from V and 3 bases from J, with 5 bases in between. Germline loops: CDR1 LNHDA, CDR2 SQIVND (reference sequence). The CDR3 protein is CASSIDDEETQYF. As DNA, the CDR3 is TGTGCCAGTAGTATAGATGATGAAGAGACCCAGTACTTC.

The CDR3 nucleotides are TGTGCCAGCAGTCCCGGGAGGTCTGACGAGACCCAGTACTTC. Translation gives CASSPGRSDETQYF. The J gene is TRBJ2-5, the V gene TRBV13; 7 positions match TRBD2. CDR1 PRHDT and CDR2 FYEKMQ come from the germline V gene (reference sequence). The CDR3 has 14 residues. Trimming cost V 6 bases and J 5 bases; bases outside gene matches: 9.

The J gene is TRBJ1-2, the V gene TRBV6-5; D unclear. CDR1 and CDR2 (germline): MNHEY, SVGAGI. V lost 8 bases to trimming and J lost 3 bases, with 13 bases between them. This CDR3 has 13 amino acids. CDR3 protein: CASGSLEDYGYTF. CDR3 DNA: TGTGCCAGCGGTTCTTTGGAGGACTATGGCTACACCTTC.

The CDR3 DNA reads TGCGCCAGCAGCCCGATCGGGGGGAACTATGGCTACACCTTC. This sequence encodes CASSPIGGNYGYTF. This rearrangement joins TRBV4-1 to TRBJ1-2; tentative D call: TRBD1 (5 bases). V dropped 4 bases and J dropped 2 bases, with 11 bases sitting between them. CDR1 and CDR2 from the germline V gene are MGHRA and YSYEKL. CDR3 length: 14 residues.

This clonotype was counted once. The V call is TRBV19, the J call TRBJ2-3; D possibly uses TRBD1 or TRBD2 (5 bases each). CDR3 length: 15 amino acids. In germline, CDR1 is LNHDA, CDR2 SQIVND (reference sequence). Trimming pared 5 bases from V and 2 bases from J, leaving 14 bases between. CDR3 DNA: TGTGCCAGTAGTCGGGACGGATCCTACACAGATACGCAGTATTTT. It yields the protein CASSRDGSYTDTQYF.

The CDR3 nucleotides are TGTGCCAGCAGTTTTATTAGTCCTTGGGGGGATACGCAGTATTTT. Translation: CASSFISPWGDTQYF. The J gene is TRBJ2-3, the V gene TRBV12-3 or TRBV12-4; the D call may be TRBD1 or TRBD2 (5 bases each). V dropped 3 bases and J dropped 6 bases, with 16 bases sitting between them. The CDR3 sequence is 15 residues long.

This chain joins TRBV5-4 and TRBJ2-4, with D unresolved. The CDR3 loop spans 14 amino acids. Germline CDR1 SGHNT, CDR2 YYREEE (reference sequence). V lost 4 bases and J 0 bases, leaving 8 bases between the germline ends. The CDR3 nucleotides read TGTGCCAGCAGCAACCCCCTAGCCAAAAACATTCAGTACTTC. It codes for CASSNPLAKNIQYF.